These 29 T cell receptor beta chains were all obtained from the same sample, sequenced in a study of CD8+ T cells in alopecia areata. Treatment described: oral pan-JAK inhibitor, 5-10 mg twice daily. Extracted from the samples, RNA was reverse transcribed into cDNA to serve as the sequencing template. Assay used: immunoSEQ multiplex PCR; TCRdb lists only in-frame clones, some missing. This sample has 150,000 to 200,000 clones, with about three fifths found just once. The starting material was CD4+ T cells sorted from blood, obtained at week 24, from a patient treated with tofacitinib. These receptors came from a human donor with alopecia areata.

The chain recombines TRBV6-6 with TRBJ1-5; D is uncertain. The germline V and J ends were trimmed by 1 base and 7 bases, with 5 bases remaining between them. In germline, CDR1 is MNHNY, CDR2 SVGAGI (reference sequence). The CDR3 runs to 12 residues. The CDR3 DNA sequence: TGTGCCAGCAGTTACTTCTCCCAGCCCCAGCATTTT. Protein sequence: CASSYFSQPQHF.

The gene calls are TRBV29-1 and TRBJ1-3; D not certain. The germline V gene encodes CDR1 SQVTM and CDR2 ANQGSEA. Trimming removed 7 bases from V and 3 bases from J, with 10 bases in between. The CDR3 extends over 12 amino acids. The CDR3 DNA follows: TGCAGCGCTACACCGAATGGAAACACCATATATTTT. This translates into CSATPNGNTIYF.

The CDR3 loop reads CSVDPQGETQYF. The DNA of the CDR3 is TGCAGCGTTGACCCACAGGGAGAGACCCAGTACTTC. The chain employs TRBV29-1 and TRBJ2-5; TRBD1 might be the D (6 bases). The CDR3 totals 12 residues. The ends were cut back, 3 bases at V and 4 bases at J, with 9 bases in the middle. Looked up from germline, CDR1 is SQVTM and CDR2 is ANQGSEA.

This clone was recorded a few times. The rearrangement uses TRBV29-1 and TRBJ2-5, with D maybe TRBD1 (6 bases). The CDR3 spans 13 residues. Looked up from germline, CDR1 is SQVTM and CDR2 is ANQGSEA. Trimming took off 5 bases at V and 4 bases at J, with 14 bases between the two ends. The CDR3, as DNA: TGCAGCGTTCTACAGGGCGTTGGAGAGACCCAGTACTTC. Its protein is CSVLQGVGETQYF. The full variable domain, in which reference TRBV29-1 and TRBJ2-5 provide the parts outside the CDR3, is SAVISQKPSRDICQRGTSLTIQCQVDSQVTMMFWYRQQPGQSLTLIATANQGSEATYESGFVIDKFPISRPNLTFSTLTVSNMSPEDSSIYLCSVLQGVGETQYFGPGTRLLVL.

This chain uses TRBV9 with TRBJ2-5; 8 positions agree with TRBD2. This CDR3 comprises 15 residues. V was clipped by 0 bases and J by 3 bases; unmatched bases: 4. Germline V gene data show CDR1 as SGDLS and CDR2 as YYNGEE. CDR3 nucleotide sequence: TGTGCCAGCAGCGTAGGTGCGGGGGGTAAAGAGACCCAGTACTTC. This gives the protein CASSVGAGGKETQYF.

The rearrangement joins TRBV4-3 to TRBJ1-2, with D unclear. The CDR3 is made up of 13 amino acids. With 2 bases removed from V and 4 bases from J, the gap between germline ends came to 8 bases. Looked up from germline, CDR1 is LGHNA and CDR2 is YSLEER. The CDR3 here is CASSQSGIYGYTF. DNA of the CDR3: TGCGCCAGCAGCCAATCCGGGATCTATGGCTACACCTTC.

CDR3 nucleotide sequence: TGTGCCTGGAGTGTACTCAAGGGTTACGAGCAGTACTTC. Residues: CAWSVLKGYEQYF. V is TRBV30 and J is TRBJ2-7; D call uncertain. Germline V CDR1 and CDR2: GTSNPN, SVGIG (reference sequence). Trimming pared 0 bases from V and 4 bases from J, leaving 10 bases between. This CDR3 has 13 amino acids. The full variable domain, in which reference TRBV30 and TRBJ2-7 provide the parts outside the CDR3, is SQTIHQWPATLVQPVGSPLSLECTVEGTSNPNLYWYRQAAGRGLQLLFYSVGIGQISSEVPQNLSASRPQDRQFILSSKKLLLSDSGFYLCAWSVLKGYEQYFGPGTRLTVT.

This clone has only a few counts. The chain employs TRBV5-1 and TRBJ2-2; no reliable D call. The germline V gene has CDR1 SGHRS and CDR2 YFSETQ. The ends were cut back, 4 bases at V and 3 bases at J, with 7 bases in the middle. This CDR3 spans 13 amino acids. CDR3 protein: CASSQSYTGELFF. Written as DNA, the CDR3 is TGCGCCAGCAGCCAGTCTTACACCGGGGAGCTGTTTTTT.

This clone turned up a few times. The gene calls are TRBV5-1 and TRBJ2-3; D might be TRBD1 (6 bases). This CDR3 spans 17 amino acids. Germline-derived CDR1 and CDR2 are SGHRS and YFSETQ. The V end was cut by 0 bases, the J end by 0 bases, with 14 bases between. The CDR3 DNA reads as TGCGCCAGCAGCTTGGTGAGGGACACCGCTAGCACAGATACGCAGTATTTT. As protein: CASSLVRDTASTDTQYF.

This clone was found a few times. This same CDR3 is encoded by further DNA sequences in the sample. V is TRBV7-2 and J is TRBJ2-3; unclear D gene. The length of the CDR3 is 11 residues. Germline CDR1 is SGHTA and CDR2 is FQGNSA. V shed 5 bases and J shed 0 bases, with 0 bases lying between them. CDR3 sequence (DNA): TGTGCCAGCAGCAGCACAGATACGCAGTATTTT. It is translated as CASSSTDTQYF.

The rearrangement uses TRBV15 and TRBJ1-2, with D unclear. Looked up from germline, CDR1 is LNHNV and CDR2 is YYDKDF (reference sequence). V lost 3 bases, J lost 8 bases, and 13 bases lay in between. The CDR3 is 13 residues long. The CDR3 DNA follows: TGTGCCACCAGCAGCCCGACGACGGGGGGCTACACCTTC. Its translation: CATSSPTTGGYTF.

The gene calls are TRBV29-1 and TRBJ1-2; D unresolved. The CDR3 covers 11 residues. Per germline, CDR1 SQVTM and CDR2 ANQGSEA. Trimming removed 6 bases at V and 6 bases at J, with 11 bases between. This CDR3 reads CSVLGPHGYTF. The CDR3 DNA reads as TGCAGCGTCCTAGGACCTCATGGCTACACCTTC.

This sequence joins TRBV6-5 and TRBJ1-2, with D perhaps TRBD1 (6 bases). V was shortened by 6 bases and J by 0 bases, with 8 bases between the two germline ends. Germline CDR1 is MNHEY and CDR2 is SVGAGI. The CDR3 length is 13 residues. The CDR3 reads CASRQGSNYGYTF. The CDR3 nucleotides are TGTGCCAGCAGACAGGGCTCTAACTATGGCTACACCTTC.

The chain combines TRBV20-1 with TRBJ2-1; weak D call: TRBD2 (5 bases). This CDR3 has 11 amino acids. V was cut by 3 bases and J by 13 bases, with 13 bases left in between. The germline gives CDR1 DFQATT, CDR2 SNEGSKA (reference sequence). Here the CDR3 reads CSASRLLDQFF. The DNA of the CDR3 is TGCAGTGCTAGCAGACTACTCGATCAGTTCTTC.

The chain links TRBV29-1 to TRBJ1-6; maybe TRBD1 (6 bases). The CDR3 loop spans 13 amino acids. V was shortened by 5 bases and J by 7 bases, with 12 bases between the two germline ends. Germline CDR1 reads SQVTM; CDR2 reads ANQGSEA. The CDR3 loop reads CSVQTGRNSPLHF. CDR3 nucleotide sequence: TGCAGCGTTCAGACAGGTCGGAATTCACCCCTCCACTTT.

The chain is built from TRBV2 and TRBJ2-5; TRBD2 is a possible D gene (6 bases). This CDR3 has 13 amino acids. The V gene lost 7 bases and the J gene lost 3 bases, with 12 bases spanning the gap. CDR1 SNHLY and CDR2 FYNNEI come from the germline V gene. CDR3 amino acids: CASKGGREETQYF. The CDR3 nucleotides are TGTGCCAGCAAGGGAGGCAGGGAAGAGACCCAGTACTTC.

Here the CDR3 reads CASSDPPPDGEAFF. CDR3 DNA sequence: TGTGCCAGCAGCGATCCCCCACCGGACGGGGAAGCTTTCTTT. The chain recombines TRBV2 with TRBJ1-1; D gene uncertain. Trimming removed 6 bases at V and 8 bases at J, with 19 bases between. The CDR3 consists of 14 residues. In germline, CDR1 is SNHLY, CDR2 FYNNEI.

About this clone: The germline gene is not matched at one end of the junction; a read error may be the cause. The genes are TRBV6-4 and TRBJ2-7; TRBD1 is a possible D gene (6 bases). Germline CDR1 is MRHNA and CDR2 is SNTAGT. CDR3 size: 10 residues. CDR3 bases: TGTGCCAGCAGTGACCAGGGGCAGCACTTC. Protein product: CASSDQGQHF.

The gene calls are TRBV6-1 and TRBJ2-5; 8 bases agree with TRBD1. In germline, CDR1 is MNHNS, CDR2 SASEGT. V lost 9 bases and J lost 8; bases outside the gene matches: 8. The CDR3 covers 12 residues. This CDR3 is CASVDRVNTQYF. Here the CDR3 DNA reads TGTGCCAGTGTGGACAGGGTGAACACCCAGTACTTC.

This clone has more than one count but fewer than ten. The chain has TRBV7-2 and TRBJ1-6, with 9 bases that match TRBD1. CDR3 length equals 16 residues. V dropped 6 bases and J dropped 10; count of bases not matched to a gene: 13. Germline CDR1 is SGHTA and CDR2 is FQGNSA. The CDR3 loop is CASRPTTGGAGSPLHF. CDR3 bases: TGTGCCAGCAGACCCACGACAGGGGGAGCGGGCTCACCCCTCCACTTT.

The J gene is TRBJ1-5, the V gene TRBV6-1; 10 nucleotides align to TRBD1. The trim removed 7 bases at V and 7 bases at J, leaving 10 bases unmatched. Germline CDR1 is MNHNS and CDR2 is SASEGT. The CDR3 sequence is 15 residues long. CDR3 residues: CASITTGTGEQPQHF. In DNA, the CDR3 is TGTGCCAGCATTACCACCGGGACAGGGGAACAGCCCCAGCATTTT.

The chain uses TRBV5-6 and TRBJ2-2, with 14 positions matching TRBD2. Per the germline V gene, CDR1 is SGHDT and CDR2 is YYEEEE. This CDR3 is 18 amino acids long. The V and J ends lost 0 bases and 5 bases, in that order; junction bases with no gene match: 6. The CDR3 DNA reads TGTGCCAGCAGCTTGGACGGGACTAGCGGGGGATGGACCGGGGAGCTGTTTTTT. It encodes CASSLDGTSGGWTGELFF.

The CDR3 loop reads CASSHGLENYGYTF. The CDR3 nucleotides are TGTGCCAGCAGCCACGGACTGGAAAACTATGGCTACACCTTC. The chain carries TRBV2 and TRBJ1-2; D gene ambiguous. The CDR3 is 14 amino acids. Trimming removed 6 bases from V and 2 bases from J, with 13 bases in between. The germline V gene has CDR1 SNHLY and CDR2 FYNNEI.

V gene TRBV25-1 combines with J gene TRBJ1-2, with D perhaps matching TRBD1 (5 bases). CDR3 length: 13 amino acids. Germline lookup yields CDR1 MGHDK and CDR2 SYGVNS. Deletions cut 3 bases from V and 5 bases from J, with 10 bases between. This chain's CDR3 is CASSDAGPYGYTF. CDR3 nucleotides: TGTGCCAGCAGTGATGCAGGGCCTTATGGCTACACCTTC.

This clone was seen more than once but under ten times. The chain couples TRBV27 to TRBJ2-5, with D tentatively TRBD2 (6 bases). V was clipped by 5 bases and J by 5 bases, with 18 bases between them. The CDR3 runs to 15 residues. Germline V gene data show CDR1 as MNHEY and CDR2 as SMNVEV (reference sequence). CDR3 sequence (DNA): TGTGCCAGCAGTCCCCTGAAGGCTGGGGGGGAGACCCAGTACTTC. Amino acid sequence: CASSPLKAGGETQYF.

This clone has a single count. V is TRBV29-1 and J is TRBJ1-2, with D maybe TRBD1 (5 bases). CDR3 length equals 12 residues. V was shortened by 0 bases and J by 7 bases, with 9 bases between the two germline ends. CDR1 SQVTM and CDR2 ANQGSEA come from the germline V gene. CDR3 protein: CSVEEQGAGYTF. DNA of the CDR3: TGCAGCGTTGAAGAGCAGGGTGCTGGCTACACCTTC.

The rearrangement uses TRBV7-2 and TRBJ1-2; the D gene is possibly TRBD1 (5 bases). This CDR3 region has 14 residues. The V end lost 5 bases, the J end lost 0 bases, and 10 bases lay between the germline ends. CDR1 and CDR2 from the germline V gene are SGHTA and FQGNSA. This chain's CDR3 is CASSRSRANYGYTF. The CDR3 DNA reads TGTGCCAGCAGCCGATCCAGGGCTAACTATGGCTACACCTTC.

This clone has a handful of counts. The chain joins TRBV11-2 to TRBJ2-3, with D unresolved. The CDR3 is made up of 13 amino acids. Looked up from germline, CDR1 is SGHAT and CDR2 is FQNNGV. Deletions cut 3 bases from V and 3 bases from J, with 7 bases between. The CDR3 DNA reads as TGTGCCAGCAGCTTCCTTAGAACAGATACGCAGTATTTT. Its protein product is CASSFLRTDTQYF.

The sample holds a few counts of this clone. J is TRBJ2-2 and V is TRBV29-1; D remains unclear. Germline V gene sequence: CDR1 SQVTM, CDR2 ANQGSEA. The CDR3 is 14 amino acids. Trimming removed 4 bases from V and 4 bases from J, with 13 bases in between. The CDR3 DNA reads as TGCAGCGTTGCGGCGAGGTCCTCCACCGGGGAGCTGTTTTTT. Translation: CSVAARSSTGELFF.